This TCR beta chain emerged from a study of beta chain features in type 1 diabetes. TCRB transcripts that were expressed got sequenced, as all of the isolated RNA had been reverse transcribed. TCRdb keeps only in-frame clones here, not all; method: immunoSEQ multiplex PCR. This sample carries 310,000 or so clones, roughly 8% of them seen once, and the ten largest clones take approximately 0.44%. CDR3 length equals 15 residues. Trimming left V 5 bases short and J 7 bases short, with 17 bases between. Per germline, CDR1 SGHTA and CDR2 FQGTGA. The chain joins TRBV7-3 to TRBJ2-2, with D tentatively TRBD2 (5 bases). Sequencing used central memory CD4+ T cells from blood. This TCR was recovered from a young woman in good health. In nucleotides, the CDR3 is TGTGCCAGCAGCCCACGAAGGACCGGGATCGGGGAGCTGTTTTTT. Translating it yields CASSPRRTGIGELFF.